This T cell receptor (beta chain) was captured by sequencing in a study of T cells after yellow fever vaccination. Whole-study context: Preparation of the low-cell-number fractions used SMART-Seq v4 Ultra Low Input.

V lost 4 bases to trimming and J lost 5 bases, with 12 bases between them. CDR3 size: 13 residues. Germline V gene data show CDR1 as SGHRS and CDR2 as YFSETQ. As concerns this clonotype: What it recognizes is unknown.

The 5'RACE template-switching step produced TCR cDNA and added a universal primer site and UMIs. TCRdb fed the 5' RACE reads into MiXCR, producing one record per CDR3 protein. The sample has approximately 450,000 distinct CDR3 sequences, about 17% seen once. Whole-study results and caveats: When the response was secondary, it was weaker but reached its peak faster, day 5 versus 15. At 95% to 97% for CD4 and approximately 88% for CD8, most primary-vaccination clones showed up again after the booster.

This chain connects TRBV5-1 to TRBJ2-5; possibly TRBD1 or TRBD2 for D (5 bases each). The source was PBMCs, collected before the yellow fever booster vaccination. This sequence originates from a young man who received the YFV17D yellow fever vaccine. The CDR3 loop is CASSPQGGETQYF. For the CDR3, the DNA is TGCGCCAGCAGCCCTCAGGGCGGGGAGACCCAGTACTTC.